This T cell receptor beta chain was recorded in a study of control samples from healthy donors and cancer patients. Profiling relied on immunoSEQ multiplex PCR, and the TCRdb table lists in-frame clones only, not all of them. The table includes 130,000 or so clones, 90% to 95% detected once. Germline CDR1 reads SGHRS; CDR2 reads YFSETQ. The CDR3 is 14 amino acids. V gave up 9 bases and J gave up 2 bases, with 14 bases separating them. The gene calls are TRBV5-1 and TRBJ2-2; D is uncertain. The sample consisted of PBMCs. The sequence came from a man in his sixties with colorectal cancer. CDR3 DNA sequence: TGCGCCACCCAAATCGGTTTTAACACCGGGGAGCTGTTTTTT. It specifies CATQIGFNTGELFF.